The present T cell receptor beta chain was sequenced within a study of chemoradiotherapy in HPV16-positive cancers. Trimming shortened V by 4 bases and J by 0 bases, and 14 bases separated the two germline ends. There are 16 residues in the CDR3. The germline gives CDR1 SGHKS, CDR2 YYEKEE (reference sequence). The method was immunoSEQ multiplex PCR; TCRdb's version includes in-frame clones alone and lacks a portion of them. Among tens of thousands of clones listed, around 86% were seen once. Repeated repertoire sampling spanned the course of chemoradiotherapy. The starting material was blood, obtained from a patient who underwent chemoradiotherapy. The genes are TRBV5-5 and TRBJ1-3; tentative D call: TRBD1 (5 bases). The TCR was taken from a human donor with HPV-associated anogenital cancer. The CDR3 region is CASSVQVSHSGNTIYF. CDR3 coding DNA: TGTGCCAGCAGCGTACAGGTTTCTCACTCTGGAAACACCATATATTTT.